Reported below is one T cell receptor (beta chain). What it binds is unknown. Assay: immunoSEQ multiplex PCR; the TCRdb copy retains only in-frame clones and omits some. The sample consists of about 62,000 clones, 85% of them appearing once. This entry comes from a study of OX40 agonist ivuxolimab in advanced cancers. About the research overall: Aged roughly 20 to 79 with a mean of 60 years, they were 82.7% male. Study-wide results and caveats: Doses of 0.1 to 3.0 mg/kg were accompanied by clonal expansion of CD4+ and CD8+ blood T cells by week 6. Average numbers of expanded clones were greater in CD8+ T cells than in CD4+.

The ends lost 6 bases at V and 3 bases at J; junction bases unmatched: 13. The CDR3 runs 16 residues. Germline V gene lookup returns CDR1 MGHRA and CDR2 YSYEKL. Peripheral blood came from all dose cohorts at three timepoints. This receptor was obtained from an adult with an advanced solid tumor such as melanoma, head and neck, liver or kidney cancer. The chain is built from TRBV4-1 and TRBJ1-2, with TRBD1 matching 7 bases. The sequencing here drew on CD4+ or CD8+ T cells sorted from blood, taken in a trial of the OX40 agonist ivuxolimab. The CDR3, as DNA: TGCGCCAGCAGTAAACACAGGTCAGGGGGGGACTATGGCTACACCTTC. This encodes CASSKHRSGGDYGYTF.